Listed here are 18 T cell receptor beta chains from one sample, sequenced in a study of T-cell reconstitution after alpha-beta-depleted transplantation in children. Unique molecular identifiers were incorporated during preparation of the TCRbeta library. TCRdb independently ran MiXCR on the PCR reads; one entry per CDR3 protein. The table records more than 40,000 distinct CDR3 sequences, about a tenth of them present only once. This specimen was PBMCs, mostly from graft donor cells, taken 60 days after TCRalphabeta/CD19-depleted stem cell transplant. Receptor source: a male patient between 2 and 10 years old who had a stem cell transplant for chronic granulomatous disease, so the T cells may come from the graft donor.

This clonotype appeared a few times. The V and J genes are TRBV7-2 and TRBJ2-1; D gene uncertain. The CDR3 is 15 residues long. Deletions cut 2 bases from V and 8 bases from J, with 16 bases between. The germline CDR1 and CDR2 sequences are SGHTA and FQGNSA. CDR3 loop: CASSLRVPHIDEQFF. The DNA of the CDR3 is TGTGCCAGCAGCTTAAGGGTTCCCCATATTGATGAGCAGTTCTTC.

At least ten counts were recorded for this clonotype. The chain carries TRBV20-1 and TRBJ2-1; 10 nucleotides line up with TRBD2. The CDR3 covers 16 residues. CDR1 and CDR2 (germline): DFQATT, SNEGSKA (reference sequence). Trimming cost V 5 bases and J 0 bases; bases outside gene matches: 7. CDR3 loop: CSARVLAGASYNEQFF. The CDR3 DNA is TGCAGTGCTCGAGTCCTAGCGGGAGCCTCCTACAATGAGCAGTTCTTC.

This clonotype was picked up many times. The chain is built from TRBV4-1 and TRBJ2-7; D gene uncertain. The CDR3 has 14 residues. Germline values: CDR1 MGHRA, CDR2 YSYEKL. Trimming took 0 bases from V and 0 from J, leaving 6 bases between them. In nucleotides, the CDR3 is TGCGCCAGCAGCCAAGATGGGGTCTCCTACGAGCAGTACTTC. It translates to CASSQDGVSYEQYF.

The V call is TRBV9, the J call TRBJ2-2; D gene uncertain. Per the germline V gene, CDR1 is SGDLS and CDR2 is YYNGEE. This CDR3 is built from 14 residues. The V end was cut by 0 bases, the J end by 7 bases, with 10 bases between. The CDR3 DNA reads TGTGCCAGCAGCGTAGAGGCCGCTATCGGGGAGCTGTTTTTT. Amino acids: CASSVEAAIGELFF.

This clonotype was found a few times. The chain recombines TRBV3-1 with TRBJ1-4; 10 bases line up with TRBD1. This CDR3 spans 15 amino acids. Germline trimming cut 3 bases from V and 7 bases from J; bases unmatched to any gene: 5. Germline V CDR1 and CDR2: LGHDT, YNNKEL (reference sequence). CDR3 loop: CASSQPGQGFEKLFF. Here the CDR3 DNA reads TGTGCCAGCAGCCAGCCGGGACAGGGGTTTGAAAAACTGTTTTTT.

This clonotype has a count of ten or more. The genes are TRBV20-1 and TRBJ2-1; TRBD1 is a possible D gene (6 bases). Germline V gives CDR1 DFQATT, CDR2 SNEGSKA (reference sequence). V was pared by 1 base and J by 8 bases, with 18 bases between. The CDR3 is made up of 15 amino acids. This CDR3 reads CSARARGVPGDEQFF. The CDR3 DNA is TGCAGTGCTAGAGCACGCGGAGTGCCAGGGGATGAGCAGTTCTTC.

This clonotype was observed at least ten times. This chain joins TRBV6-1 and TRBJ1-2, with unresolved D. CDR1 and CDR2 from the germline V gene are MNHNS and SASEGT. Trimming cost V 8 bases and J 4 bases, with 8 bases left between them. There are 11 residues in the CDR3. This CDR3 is CASLLGYGYTF. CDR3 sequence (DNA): TGTGCCAGCCTTCTCGGCTATGGCTACACCTTC.

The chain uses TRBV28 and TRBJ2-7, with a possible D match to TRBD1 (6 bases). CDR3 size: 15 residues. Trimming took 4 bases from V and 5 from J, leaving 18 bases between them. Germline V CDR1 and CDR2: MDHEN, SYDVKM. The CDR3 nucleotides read TGTGCCAGCAGTTCGTGGACAGCCGAGGGCGACGAGCAGTACTTC. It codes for CASSSWTAEGDEQYF.

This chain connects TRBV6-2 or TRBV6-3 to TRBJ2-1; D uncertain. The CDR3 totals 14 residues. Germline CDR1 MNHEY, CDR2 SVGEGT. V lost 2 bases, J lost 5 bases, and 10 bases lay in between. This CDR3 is CASSYPTTDNEQFF. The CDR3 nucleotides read TGTGCCAGCAGTTACCCTACGACTGACAATGAGCAGTTCTTC.

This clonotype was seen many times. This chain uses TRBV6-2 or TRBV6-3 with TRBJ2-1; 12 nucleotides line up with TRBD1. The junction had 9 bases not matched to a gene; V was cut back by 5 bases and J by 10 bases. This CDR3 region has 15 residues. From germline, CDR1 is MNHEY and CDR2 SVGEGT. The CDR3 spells CASSDPGQGAGEQFF. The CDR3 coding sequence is TGTGCCAGCAGTGACCCGGGACAGGGGGCAGGGGAGCAGTTCTTC.

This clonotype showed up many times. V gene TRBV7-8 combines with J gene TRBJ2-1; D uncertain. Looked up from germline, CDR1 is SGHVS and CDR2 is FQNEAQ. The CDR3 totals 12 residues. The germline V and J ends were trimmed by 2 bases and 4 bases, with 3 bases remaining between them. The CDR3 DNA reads TGTGCCAGCAGCTTATCTTACAATGAGCAGTTCTTC. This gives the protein CASSLSYNEQFF.

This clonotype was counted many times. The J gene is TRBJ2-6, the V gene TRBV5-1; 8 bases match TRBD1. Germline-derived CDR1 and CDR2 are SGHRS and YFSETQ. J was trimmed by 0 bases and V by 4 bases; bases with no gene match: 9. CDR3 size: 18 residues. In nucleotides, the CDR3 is TGCGCCAGCAGCGTCGGGACAGGACCTACCTCTGGGGCCAACGTCCTGACTTTC. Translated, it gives CASSVGTGPTSGANVLTF.

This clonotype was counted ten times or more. CDR3 protein: CASSFRTGMNTEAFF. CDR3 nucleotides: TGTGCCAGCAGCTTCCGGACGGGGATGAACACTGAAGCTTTCTTT. This rearrangement joins TRBV7-9 to TRBJ1-1; D is undetermined. The CDR3 is 15 amino acids. Trimming took off 3 bases at V and 0 bases at J, with 11 bases between the two ends. Germline V gene lookup returns CDR1 SEHNR and CDR2 FQNEAQ (reference sequence).

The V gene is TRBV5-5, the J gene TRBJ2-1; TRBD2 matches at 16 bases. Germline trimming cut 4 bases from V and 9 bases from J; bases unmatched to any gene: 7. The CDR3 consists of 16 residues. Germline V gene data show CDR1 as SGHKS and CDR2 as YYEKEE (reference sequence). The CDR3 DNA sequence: TGTGCCAGCAGCGGTACCGGGACTAGCGGGAGGGGTGAGCAGTTCTTC. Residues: CASSGTGTSGRGEQFF.

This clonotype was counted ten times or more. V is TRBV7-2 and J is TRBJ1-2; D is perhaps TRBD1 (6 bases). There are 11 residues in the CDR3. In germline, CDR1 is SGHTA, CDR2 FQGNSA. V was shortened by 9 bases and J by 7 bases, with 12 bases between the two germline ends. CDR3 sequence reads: CASRGVVGYTF. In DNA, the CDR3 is TGTGCCAGTAGGGGGGTTGTTGGCTACACCTTC.

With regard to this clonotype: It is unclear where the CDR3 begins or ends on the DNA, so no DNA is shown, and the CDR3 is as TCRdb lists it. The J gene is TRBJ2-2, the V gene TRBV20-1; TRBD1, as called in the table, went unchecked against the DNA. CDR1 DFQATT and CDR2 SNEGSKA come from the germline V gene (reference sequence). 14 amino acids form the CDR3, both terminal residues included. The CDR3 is CSARVRDSGELFFF.

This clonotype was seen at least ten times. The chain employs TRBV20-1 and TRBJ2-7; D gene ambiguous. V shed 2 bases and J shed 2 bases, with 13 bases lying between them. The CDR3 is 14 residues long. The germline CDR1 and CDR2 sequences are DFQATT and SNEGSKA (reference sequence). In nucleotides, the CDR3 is TGCAGTGCTAGATTCGGGCTAACCGCCTACGAGCAGTACTTC. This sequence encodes CSARFGLTAYEQYF.

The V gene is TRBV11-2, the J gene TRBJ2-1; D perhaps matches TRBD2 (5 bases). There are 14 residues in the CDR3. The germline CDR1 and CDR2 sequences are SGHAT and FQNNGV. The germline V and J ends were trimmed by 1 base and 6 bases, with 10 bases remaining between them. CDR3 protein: CASSLAISGNEQFF. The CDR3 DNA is TGTGCCAGCAGCTTAGCCATAAGCGGCAATGAGCAGTTCTTC.